This entry features one T cell receptor beta chain sequence. A second PCR of about 7 to 12 cycles used a sample-barcoded 5' primer and a J-beta primer mix. TCRdb fed the 5' RACE reads into MiXCR, producing one record per CDR3 protein. This sample has approximately 900,000 distinct CDR3 sequences; about 29% occur once, and the top ten carry roughly 10%. The sample comes from a study of blood T cells in healthy people across ages. V lost 0 bases and J lost 1, with 13 bases in between. The germline CDR1 and CDR2 sequences are SEHNR and FQNEAQ (reference sequence). The CDR3 contains 16 residues. These data were also reused for a study on T cells of mothers and their children. This second report adds: The overlap seen between related mothers and children slightly exceeded that of unrelated pairs, though not significantly.

The chain is built from TRBV7-9 and TRBJ2-7; tentatively, D is TRBD1 (6 bases). The clonotype comes from a woman in her thirties or forties in good health. Sequenced sample: blood. CDR3 sequence: CASSLAPGHFSYEQYF. The CDR3, as DNA: TGTGCCAGCAGCTTAGCCCCGGGACATTTTTCCTACGAGCAGTACTTC.